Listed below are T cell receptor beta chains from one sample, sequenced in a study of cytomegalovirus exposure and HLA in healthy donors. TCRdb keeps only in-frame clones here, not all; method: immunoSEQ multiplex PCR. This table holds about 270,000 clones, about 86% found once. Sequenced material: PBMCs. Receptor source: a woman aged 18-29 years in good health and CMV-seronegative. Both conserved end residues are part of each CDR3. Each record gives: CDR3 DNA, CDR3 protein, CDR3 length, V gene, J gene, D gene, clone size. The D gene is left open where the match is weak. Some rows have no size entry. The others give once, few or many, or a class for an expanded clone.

cdr3_nt: TGTGCCTGGAGTGAGGACAACTACAATGAGCAGTTCTTC; cdr3_aa: CAWSEDNYNEQFF; cdr3_length: 13; v_call: TRBV30; j_call: TRBJ2-1; d_call: NA; clone_size: NA
cdr3_nt: TGTGCCAGCAGCCTAAGAGGGGGCTATGGCTACACCTTC; cdr3_aa: CASSLRGGYGYTF; cdr3_length: 13; v_call: TRBV11-3; j_call: TRBJ1-2; d_call: NA; clone_size: few
cdr3_nt: TGTGCCACCAGCGGGCCGGCGGGTACGATTAGCAATCAGCCCCAGCATTTT; cdr3_aa: CATSGPAGTISNQPQHF; cdr3_length: 17; v_call: TRBV15; j_call: TRBJ1-5; d_call: NA; clone_size: NA
cdr3_nt: TGCGCCAGCAGCCAAGTATTTGGGGCGGGAACTGAAGCTTTCTTT; cdr3_aa: CASSQVFGAGTEAFF; cdr3_length: 15; v_call: TRBV4-3; j_call: TRBJ1-1; d_call: NA; clone_size: NA
cdr3_nt: TGCAGCGTTGCAGCTTCGACAGGGGGCGACTATGGCTACACCTTC; cdr3_aa: CSVAASTGGDYGYTF; cdr3_length: 15; v_call: TRBV29-1; j_call: TRBJ1-2; d_call: TRBD1; clone_size: NA
cdr3_nt: TGTGCCAGCGCAGAGCCGGGACTAGGGCTGGAGACCCAGTACTTC; cdr3_aa: CASAEPGLGLETQYF; cdr3_length: 15; v_call: TRBV6-1; j_call: TRBJ2-5; d_call: TRBD2; clone_size: NA
cdr3_nt: TGCAGTGCGCGTTCTGGAAACACCATATATTTT; cdr3_aa: CSARSGNTIYF; cdr3_length: 11; v_call: TRBV20-1; j_call: TRBJ1-3; d_call: NA; clone_size: NA
cdr3_nt: TGCAGCGTTGGCCCGTCCAGCCGGAGTCCCTACGAGCAGTACTTC; cdr3_aa: CSVGPSSRSPYEQYF; cdr3_length: 15; v_call: TRBV29-1; j_call: TRBJ2-7; d_call: NA; clone_size: once
cdr3_nt: TGTGCCAGCGCCCCTACTCCCGGCGGCCACGAGCAGTACTTC; cdr3_aa: CASAPTPGGHEQYF; cdr3_length: 14; v_call: TRBV27; j_call: TRBJ2-7; d_call: NA; clone_size: few
cdr3_nt: TGTGCCAGCAGTTTAGTAGTGGGCCCAGGTGAGCAGTTCTTC; cdr3_aa: CASSLVVGPGEQFF; cdr3_length: 14; v_call: TRBV28; j_call: TRBJ2-1; d_call: NA; clone_size: NA
cdr3_nt: TGCGCCAGCTTCCGGGACAGGGAAGGCGGGGAGCTGTTTTTT; cdr3_aa: CASFRDREGGELFF; cdr3_length: 14; v_call: TRBV10-2; j_call: TRBJ2-2; d_call: TRBD1; clone_size: NA
cdr3_nt: TGTGCCAGCAGCGTAGGCTCGGGACAGGGATCCAATCAGCCCCAGCATTTT; cdr3_aa: CASSVGSGQGSNQPQHF; cdr3_length: 17; v_call: TRBV9; j_call: TRBJ1-5; d_call: TRBD1; clone_size: NA
cdr3_nt: TGTGCCAGCAGTTTGAGCCAGGGGGCCTACGAGCAGTACTTC; cdr3_aa: CASSLSQGAYEQYF; cdr3_length: 14; v_call: TRBV27; j_call: TRBJ2-7; d_call: TRBD1; clone_size: NA
cdr3_nt: TGCGCCAGCAGCCAAGTAGTAGCTAACCCTAACTATGGCTACACCTTC; cdr3_aa: CASSQVVANPNYGYTF; cdr3_length: 16; v_call: TRBV4-3; j_call: TRBJ1-2; d_call: NA; clone_size: NA
cdr3_nt: TGTGCCAGCAGCCCGGGACTAGTGGTAAGCGAGCAGTACTTC; cdr3_aa: CASSPGLVVSEQYF; cdr3_length: 14; v_call: TRBV7-6; j_call: TRBJ2-7; d_call: TRBD2; clone_size: NA
cdr3_nt: TGTGCCAGCAGTCGCCACCCTCCGACAGGGGGGGACACTGAAGCTTTCTTT; cdr3_aa: CASSRHPPTGGDTEAFF; cdr3_length: 17; v_call: TRBV27; j_call: TRBJ1-1; d_call: TRBD1; clone_size: NA
cdr3_nt: TGTGCCAGCAGCCTTAAACAGGGGTTCTACGAGCAGTACTTC; cdr3_aa: CASSLKQGFYEQYF; cdr3_length: 14; v_call: TRBV5-6; j_call: TRBJ2-7; d_call: TRBD1; clone_size: NA
cdr3_nt: TGTGCCAGCTCACCCCGGACAGGGGCAACCGCCGGAAACACCATATATTTT; cdr3_aa: CASSPRTGATAGNTIYF; cdr3_length: 17; v_call: TRBV18; j_call: TRBJ1-3; d_call: TRBD1; clone_size: once
cdr3_nt: TGTGCCAGCAGTGCTCGTCTAAACCCTGGAAACACCATATATTTT; cdr3_aa: CASSARLNPGNTIYF; cdr3_length: 15; v_call: TRBV2; j_call: TRBJ1-3; d_call: NA; clone_size: NA
cdr3_nt: TGTGCCAGCTCACCAACAGACAGGGGCTCGACACGGCCCCAGCATTTT; cdr3_aa: CASSPTDRGSTRPQHF; cdr3_length: 16; v_call: TRBV18; j_call: TRBJ1-5; d_call: TRBD1; clone_size: NA
cdr3_nt: TGCGCCAGCAGCCCCTTGGTGGGCACTAATGAAAAACTGTTTTTT; cdr3_aa: CASSPLVGTNEKLFF; cdr3_length: 15; v_call: TRBV4-1; j_call: TRBJ1-4; d_call: NA; clone_size: NA
cdr3_nt: TGCGCCAGCAGCTTGGTAGGGACAACCGGAAACACCATATATTTT; cdr3_aa: CASSLVGTTGNTIYF; cdr3_length: 15; v_call: TRBV5-1; j_call: TRBJ1-3; d_call: NA; clone_size: NA
cdr3_nt: TGTGCCAGCAGCGACGGGCGGGTCACTGAAGCTTTCTTT; cdr3_aa: CASSDGRVTEAFF; cdr3_length: 13; v_call: TRBV11-2; j_call: TRBJ1-1; d_call: NA; clone_size: NA
cdr3_nt: TGTGCCTGGGGTGGGAGGGAGCAGTTCTTC; cdr3_aa: CAWGGREQFF; cdr3_length: 10; v_call: TRBV30; j_call: TRBJ2-1; d_call: NA; clone_size: once